This T cell receptor (beta chain) was sequenced during a study of blood T cell repertoires in COVID-19. As for the study in general: T cells, B-cell-depleted T cells, or PBMCs supplied cDNA or gDNA.

While infection was still active, Seattle patients were enrolled and then followed longitudinally. The ends were cut back, 2 bases at V and 4 bases at J, with 12 bases in the middle. The CDR3 loop spans 15 amino acids. The V gene's germline CDR1 is WSHSY and CDR2 SAAADI. Per the original data handling: Cell counts per sample came from amplifying reference gene primers. Sequencing was performed with immunoSEQ multiplex PCR; in TCRdb, only in-frame clones are kept and a portion is missing. The V and J calls and clone size are taken from that table; D and trimming were inferred from the DNA. This table holds fewer than 300,000 clones, 80% to 95% found once.

The specimen sequenced was peripheral blood. The TCR originated in a woman in her thirties with COVID-19, enrolled during active disease. This chain connects TRBV10-2 to TRBJ2-1, with D possibly TRBD2 on 5 matching bases. DNA of the CDR3: TGCGCCAGCAGTGAGCGGCGGACTGTATACAATGAGCAGTTCTTC. This encodes CASSERRTVYNEQFF.